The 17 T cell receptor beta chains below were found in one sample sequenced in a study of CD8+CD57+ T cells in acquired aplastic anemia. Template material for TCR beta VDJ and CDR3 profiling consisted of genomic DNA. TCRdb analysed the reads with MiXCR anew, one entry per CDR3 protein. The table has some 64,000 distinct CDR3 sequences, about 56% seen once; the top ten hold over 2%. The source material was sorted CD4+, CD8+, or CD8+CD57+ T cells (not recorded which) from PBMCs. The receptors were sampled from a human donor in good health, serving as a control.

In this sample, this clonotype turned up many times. The CDR3 here is CASSPLGTPNSPLHF. CDR3 DNA sequence: TGTGCCAGCAGTCCTCTGGGGACTCCTAATTCACCCCTCCACTTT. The chain carries TRBV6-9 and TRBJ1-6; D possibly corresponds to TRBD1 (5 bases). Germline V gene data show CDR1 as MNHGY and CDR2 as SVAAGI. Trimming took 5 bases from V and 6 from J, leaving 14 bases between them. The CDR3 extends over 15 amino acids.

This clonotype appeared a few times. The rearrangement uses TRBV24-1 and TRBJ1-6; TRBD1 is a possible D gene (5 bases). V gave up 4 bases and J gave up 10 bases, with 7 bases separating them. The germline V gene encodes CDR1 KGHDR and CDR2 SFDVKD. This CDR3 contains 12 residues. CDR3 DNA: TGTGCCACCAGTGAGGGACCGTCACCCCTCCACTTT. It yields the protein CATSEGPSPLHF.

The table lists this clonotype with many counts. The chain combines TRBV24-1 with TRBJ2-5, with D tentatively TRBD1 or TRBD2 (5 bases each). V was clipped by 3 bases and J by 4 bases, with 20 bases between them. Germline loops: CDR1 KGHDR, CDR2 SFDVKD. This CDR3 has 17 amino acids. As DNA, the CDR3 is TGTGCCACCAGTGATGCTACCGGGGCCAACCCCCCAGAGACCCAGTACTTC. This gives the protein CATSDATGANPPETQYF.

The DNA for the CDR3 is TGTGCCAGCAGAGCCCACCATAGGACCGGACAGGTAAACACTGAAGCTTTCTTT. This translates into CASRAHHRTGQVNTEAFF. The gene calls are TRBV25-1 and TRBJ1-1; 7 positions agree with TRBD1. In germline, CDR1 is MGHDK, CDR2 SYGVNS. The CDR3 covers 18 residues. V gave up 6 bases and J gave up 2 bases; unmatched junction bases: 18. Drawing the rest from reference TRBV25-1 and TRBJ1-1, the complete variable domain is EADIYQTPRYLVIGTGKKITLECSQTMGHDKMYWYQQDPGMELHLIHYSYGVNSTEKGDLSSESTVSRIRTEHFPLTLESARPSHTSQYLCASRAHHRTGQVNTEAFFGQGTRLTVV.

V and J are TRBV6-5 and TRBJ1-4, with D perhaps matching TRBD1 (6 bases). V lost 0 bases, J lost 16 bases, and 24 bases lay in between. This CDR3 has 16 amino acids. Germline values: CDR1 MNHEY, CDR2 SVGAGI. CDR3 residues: CASSYSGGTTNEKPFF. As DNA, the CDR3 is TGTGCCAGCAGTTACTCAGGAGGGACAACTAATGAAAAGCCGTTTTTT.

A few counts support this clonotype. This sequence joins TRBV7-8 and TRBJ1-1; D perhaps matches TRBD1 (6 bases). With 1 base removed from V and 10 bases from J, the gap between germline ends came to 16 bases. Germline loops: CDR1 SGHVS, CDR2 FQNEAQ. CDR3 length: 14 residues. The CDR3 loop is CASSLDALNRAAFF. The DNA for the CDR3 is TGTGCCAGCAGCTTAGACGCACTAAACAGGGCAGCTTTCTTT.

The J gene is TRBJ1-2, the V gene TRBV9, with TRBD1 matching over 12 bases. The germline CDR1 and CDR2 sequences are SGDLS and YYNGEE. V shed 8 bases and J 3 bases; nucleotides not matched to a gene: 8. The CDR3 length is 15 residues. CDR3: CARPGDRGRHYGYTF. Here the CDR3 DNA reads TGTGCCAGGCCTGGGGACAGGGGGCGCCACTATGGCTACACCTTC.

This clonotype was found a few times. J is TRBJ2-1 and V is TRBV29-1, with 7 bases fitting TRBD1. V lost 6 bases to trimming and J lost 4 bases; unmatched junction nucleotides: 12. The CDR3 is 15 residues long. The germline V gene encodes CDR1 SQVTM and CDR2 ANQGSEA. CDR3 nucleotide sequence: TGCAGCGTCCTCGACACAGGGGCTATTTACAATGAGCAGTTCTTC. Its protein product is CSVLDTGAIYNEQFF.

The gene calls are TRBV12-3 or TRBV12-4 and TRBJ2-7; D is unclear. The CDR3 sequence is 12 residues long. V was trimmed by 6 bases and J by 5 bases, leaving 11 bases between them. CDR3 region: CASRGASHEQYF. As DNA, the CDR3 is TGTGCCAGCAGGGGCGCAAGCCACGAGCAGTACTTC.

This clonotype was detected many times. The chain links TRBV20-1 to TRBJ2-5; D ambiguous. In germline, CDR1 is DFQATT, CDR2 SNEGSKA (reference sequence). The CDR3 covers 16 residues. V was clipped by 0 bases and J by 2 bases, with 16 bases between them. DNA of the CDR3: TGCAGTGCTAGAGATCGCCAAAGGCCTATTCAAGAGACCCAGTACTTC. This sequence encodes CSARDRQRPIQETQYF.

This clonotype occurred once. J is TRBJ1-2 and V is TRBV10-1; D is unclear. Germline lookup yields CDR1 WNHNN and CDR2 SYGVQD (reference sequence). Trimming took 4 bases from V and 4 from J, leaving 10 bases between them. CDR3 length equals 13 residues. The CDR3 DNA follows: TGCGCCAGCAGTGCCTCAGGCACCTATGGCTACACCTTC. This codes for CASSASGTYGYTF.

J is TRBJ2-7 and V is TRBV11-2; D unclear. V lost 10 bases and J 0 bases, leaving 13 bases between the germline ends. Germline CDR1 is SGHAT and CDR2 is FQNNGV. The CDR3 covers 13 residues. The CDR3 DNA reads TGTGCCACCCGAAAGATCGCCTCCTACGAGCAGTACTTC. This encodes CATRKIASYEQYF.

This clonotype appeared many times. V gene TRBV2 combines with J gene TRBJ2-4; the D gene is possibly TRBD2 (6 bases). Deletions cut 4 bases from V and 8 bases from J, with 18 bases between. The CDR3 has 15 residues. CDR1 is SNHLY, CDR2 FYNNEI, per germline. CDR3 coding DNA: TGTGCCAGCAGTGGACTAGTTTCTGTACGGGACATTCAGTACTTC. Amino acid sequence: CASSGLVSVRDIQYF.

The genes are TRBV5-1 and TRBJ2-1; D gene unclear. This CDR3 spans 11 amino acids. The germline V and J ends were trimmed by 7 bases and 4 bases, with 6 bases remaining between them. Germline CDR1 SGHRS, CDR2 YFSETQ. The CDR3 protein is CASAAYNEQFF. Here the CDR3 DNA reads TGCGCCAGCGCCGCTTACAATGAGCAGTTCTTC.

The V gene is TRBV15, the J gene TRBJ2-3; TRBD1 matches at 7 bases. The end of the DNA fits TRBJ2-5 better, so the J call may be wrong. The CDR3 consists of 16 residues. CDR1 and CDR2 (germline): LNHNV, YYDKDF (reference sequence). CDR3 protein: CATSSGDRATMETQYF. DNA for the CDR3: TGTGCCACCAGCAGCGGAGACAGGGCCACCATGGAGACCCAGTACTTC.

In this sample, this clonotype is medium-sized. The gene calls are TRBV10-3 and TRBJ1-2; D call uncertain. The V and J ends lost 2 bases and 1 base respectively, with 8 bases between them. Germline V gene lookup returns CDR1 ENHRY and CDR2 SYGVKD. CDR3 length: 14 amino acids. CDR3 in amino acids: CAISEGSNNYGYTF. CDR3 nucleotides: TGTGCCATCAGTGAGGGATCCAATAACTATGGCTACACCTTC.

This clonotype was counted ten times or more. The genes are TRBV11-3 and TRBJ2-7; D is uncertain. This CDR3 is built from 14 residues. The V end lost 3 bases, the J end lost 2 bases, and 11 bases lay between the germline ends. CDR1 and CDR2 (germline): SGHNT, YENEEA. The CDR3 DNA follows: TGTGCCAGCAGCTTCCGGGCCGGCGCCTACGAGCAGTACTTC. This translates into CASSFRAGAYEQYF.